This T cell receptor beta chain was observed in a study of spatial heterogeneity in lung cancer. Study in general: As counted in raw reads, each unique TCR and UMI combination appeared more than ten times on average. Findings of the study overall: Detection of ubiquitous tumor TCRs in blood was higher at resection than follow-up.

Ten or more counts support this clonotype. As yet, its antigen is unknown. CDR3 length: 13 amino acids. V lost 6 bases to trimming and J lost 7 bases, with 13 bases between them. TCR cDNA molecules were tagged individually, and each one carried a unique molecular identifier. TCRdb reprocessed the 5' RACE reads with MiXCR, giving one entry per CDR3 protein. Here the sample spans under 75,000 distinct CDR3 sequences, about an eighth being singletons. The sample's time point: sample taken at primary tumor resection. Tumor, nontumor lung or frozen PBMC supplied whole RNA, sequenced without sorting. The cohort: under 80 early-stage, untreated non-small cell lung cancer patients.

The chain recombines TRBV12-3 or TRBV12-4 with TRBJ1-5, with no clear D. This receptor was identified in a male donor with early-stage non-small cell lung cancer. Sequencing was performed on PBMCs, taken at surgery. The CDR3 DNA follows: TGTGCCAGCAGCCCCAACATCGACCAGCCCCAGCATTTT. Translating it yields CASSPNIDQPQHF.